The present entry profiles one T cell receptor beta chain with its context. These data belong to a study of blood T cell repertoires in COVID-19. Study in general: In each case, the material was cDNA or gDNA derived from T cells, B-cell-depleted T cells, or PBMCs.

In the authors' workflow: Nucleated cell counts were estimated from reference gene primer amplification. Assay: immunoSEQ multiplex PCR; the TCRdb copy retains only in-frame clones and omits some. The V and J calls and the clone size are those of that table, but D and trimming were determined from the DNA. The sample consists of around 57,000 clones, about 90% of them appearing once. This sequence was found in a human donor in a cohort sampled during active COVID-19. The specimen sequenced was peripheral blood.

CDR3 sequence reads: CASSILGERLRPQHF. The CDR3 nucleotides read TGTGCCAGTAGTATTCTGGGAGAAAGATTAAGGCCCCAGCATTTT. The chain uses TRBV19 and TRBJ1-5, with no clear D. V was cut by 3 bases and J by 9 bases, with 18 bases left in between. The germline V gene encodes CDR1 LNHDA and CDR2 SQIVND (reference sequence). The CDR3 loop spans 15 amino acids.